This T cell receptor beta chain emerged from a study of T cell repertoires in cytomegalovirus infection (dated by TCRdb to between 2017 and 2020). Describing the broader study: Donor HLA type was relevant to the analysis, because carriage of CMV infection together with the matching HLA type was indicated by public TCR beta signatures.

What the study reported, not specific to this receptor: In the ex vivo response, HLA-C-restricted CMV-specific TCR beta clonotypes were dominant, and in two of eight donors the single most frequent clonotype came from this HLA-C-restricted group. In both this cohort and an independent cohort of over 350 donors, the cumulative frequency of public TCR beta family members distinguished carriers of CMV infection plus the relevant HLA type.

Reads for this sample came from an Illumina HiSeq 1500. Through fastp at Q25 and MiXCR, TCRdb rebuilt clones from the public reads, retaining in-frame beta chains. Rows are unified per CDR3 protein, each entry keeping the most common DNA and genes. Recorded for this sample are 560,000 or so distinct CDR3 sequences; 16% of them occurred a single time. The ten largest make up 24% of the sample. V and J are truncated by 1 base and 8 bases respectively, leaving an intervening sequence of 5 bases. The CDR3 goes from the cysteine to the phenylalanine over 12 residues. Solely the CDR3 DNA is kept, with 36 bases framed from the first base. CDR1 and CDR2, per the germline V gene (reference sequence), are SEHNR and FQNEAQ. This clonotype showed up many times. Its antigen specificity is not known. Base qualities are not recorded, but no much larger clone differs from it by a single base.

The TCR sequence derives from a human donor in good health (CMV status not recorded). Some clones in this sample may be carry-over from other donors' samples. The sequenced material came from CD8+ T cells from PBMCs. Here the chain combines TRBV7-9 and TRBJ1-4; the D gene remains uncertain. The CDR3 protein sequence reads: CASSLGMEKLFF. In nucleotides, the sequence is TGTGCCAGCAGCTTAGGAATGGAAAAACTGTTTTTT.